This entry lists 8 T cell receptor beta chains sequenced from one sample in a study of T cell responses to AZD1222 COVID-19 vaccine. The table came from immunoSEQ multiplex PCR; TCRdb's copy has only in-frame clones and leaves some out. The sample records 120,000 to 150,000 clones, around nine tenths being singletons. The sequencing used peripheral blood, collected on day 0 of AZD1222 vaccination. These TCRs come from an adult in good health.

The chain couples TRBV6-5 to TRBJ2-1, with 7 bases fitting TRBD2. The CDR3 length is 13 residues. CDR1 is MNHEY and CDR2 is SVGAGI in the germline V gene. V dropped 7 bases and J dropped 9; count of bases not matched to a gene: 9. CDR3 DNA sequence: TGTGCCAGCACCATACGGGGGGAGATTGAGCAGTTCTTC. Protein product: CASTIRGEIEQFF.

The chain joins TRBV18 to TRBJ2-1, with D possibly TRBD2 on 6 matching bases. The germline V gene has CDR1 KGHSH and CDR2 LQKENI. The length of the CDR3 is 16 residues. V was pared by 3 bases and J by 0 bases, with 12 bases between. The CDR3 bases are TGTGCCAGCTCACCGATGGGGGGAAGCTCCTACAATGAGCAGTTCTTC. Amino acid sequence: CASSPMGGSSYNEQFF.

The sample holds one count of this clone. This CDR3 is CASSQDPGLAGAKNIQYF. CDR3 in DNA: TGTGCCAGCAGCCAAGATCCGGGACTAGCGGGAGCCAAAAACATTCAGTACTTC. V usage is TRBV3-1 (or the pseudogene TRBV3-2) and J usage is TRBJ2-4; 12 bases line up with TRBD2. J was trimmed by 0 bases and V by 0 bases; bases with no gene match: 3. CDR3 length equals 18 residues. Germline V gene sequence: CDR1 LGHDT, CDR2 YNNKEL (reference sequence).

The genes are TRBV18 and TRBJ2-7; TRBD1 agrees at 11 bases. The V segment lost 4 bases and the J segment 4 bases; nucleotides outside the gene matches: 6. CDR1 is KGHSH and CDR2 is LQKENI in the germline V gene. CDR3 length equals 15 residues. The CDR3 DNA is TGTGCCAGCTCACTCGCCGGGACAGGGGGTTACGAGCAGTACTTC. Amino acids: CASSLAGTGGYEQYF.

There are a few counts of this clone. The chain combines TRBV5-1 with TRBJ1-1; no definite D call. The germline V gene encodes CDR1 SGHRS and CDR2 YFSETQ. The length of the CDR3 is 15 residues. V was clipped by 0 bases and J by 3 bases, with 12 bases between them. Here the CDR3 reads CASSLEVARDTEAFF. The CDR3 DNA is TGCGCCAGCAGCTTGGAGGTGGCGCGGGACACTGAAGCTTTCTTT.

V gene TRBV6-1 combines with J gene TRBJ1-5; D unclear. This CDR3 has 13 amino acids. With 1 base removed from V and 2 bases from J, the gap between germline ends came to 3 bases. The germline gives CDR1 MNHNS, CDR2 SASEGT. CDR3 amino acids: CASSEGGNQPQHF. CDR3 DNA: TGTGCCAGCAGTGAAGGGGGCAATCAGCCCCAGCATTTT.

This clone was picked up one time. The chain has TRBV9 and TRBJ2-7, with D perhaps assigned TRBD1 or TRBD2 (8 bases each). The V end lost 6 bases, the J end lost 7 bases, and 20 bases lay between the germline ends. Germline values: CDR1 SGDLS, CDR2 YYNGEE. The CDR3 extends over 14 amino acids. The CDR3 nucleotides are TGTGCCAGCACTAAGACAGGGGCGGGAGGTGAGCAGTACTTC. Protein product: CASTKTGAGGEQYF.

This clone has a single count. V and J are TRBV5-6 and TRBJ2-5; TRBD1 is a possible D gene (7 bases). V was cut by 4 bases and J by 1 base, with 17 bases left in between. Germline V gives CDR1 SGHDT, CDR2 YYEEEE. This CDR3 is 16 amino acids long. The CDR3: CASSPLTGTLQETQYF. The CDR3 DNA reads TGTGCCAGCAGCCCCCTGACAGGGACTCTCCAAGAGACCCAGTACTTC.